The TCR beta chain described here comes from a study of patients and donors after allogeneic stem cell transplantation. MiXCR was run by TCRdb on the RT-PCR reads, yielding one entry per CDR3 protein. This sample has roughly 140,000 distinct CDR3 sequences, with roughly 35% found just once. After removal of 4 bases from V and 8 bases from J, the junction contained 7 bases not matched to a gene. Germline V lookup: CDR1 SGHTA, CDR2 FQGNSA. This CDR3 contains 13 residues. The V gene is TRBV7-2, the J gene TRBJ1-1; TRBD1 matches 7 bases. This clonotype was sampled from a human donor who was either an allogeneic HSCT recipient or a stem cell or donor lymphocyte infusion donor (not recorded which). It is not recorded whose cells these are; they may come from a transplant donor. Sequencing was carried out using blood, either unsorted or a sorted T cell fraction (not recorded which). DNA for the CDR3: TGTGCCAGCAGCTCAGAGGGGGCAGCGGAAGCTTTCTTT. Its protein product is CASSSEGAAEAFF.